This T cell receptor beta chain was recovered during a study of blood T cell repertoires in COVID-19. For the study at large: Samples representing acute and convalescent COVID-19 were sourced from the United States, Italy and Spain. From T cells, B-cell-depleted T cells, or PBMCs came the material, which was cDNA or gDNA.

Study processing details: Amplification of reference gene primers was used by the study to estimate nucleated cell counts. Sequenced by immunoSEQ multiplex PCR; TCRdb stores in-frame clones only, minus some. V and J calls and clone size come straight from that table; D and trimming were deduced from the DNA. Of approximately 340,000 clones listed, around 83% are singletons. Sequencing was performed on peripheral blood. The sequence was obtained from a man younger than 40 with active or convalescent COVID-19.

In nucleotides, the CDR3 is TGTGCCAGCAGCCCCACGCGGGGGGGTGGCTACACCTTC. Its translation is CASSPTRGGGYTF. The chain has TRBV5-6 and TRBJ1-2; the D gene is possibly TRBD1 (5 bases). Per the germline V gene, CDR1 is SGHDT and CDR2 is YYEEEE. V was clipped by 4 bases and J by 7 bases, with 14 bases between them. The CDR3 extends over 13 amino acids.